This T cell receptor (beta chain) was identified in a study of vaccination and CD4 T cells after COVID-19. MiXCR, applied by TCRdb to the PCR reads, yields one record per CDR3 protein. Among roughly 14,000 distinct CDR3 sequences, 69% were seen once, and the ten largest hold approximately 1%. Germline V gives CDR1 GTSNPN, CDR2 SVGIG (reference sequence). The CDR3 sequence is 12 residues long. The germline V and J ends were trimmed by 4 bases and 4 bases, with 10 bases remaining between them. The sample in question was CD4+ T cells from blood, obtained after SARS-CoV-2 vaccination. The gene calls are TRBV30 and TRBJ1-2; D is undetermined. This clonotype was sampled from a human donor who had recovered from COVID-19. CDR3: CAWNRVGYGYTF. DNA of the CDR3: TGTGCCTGGAACCGGGTAGGCTATGGCTACACCTTC.